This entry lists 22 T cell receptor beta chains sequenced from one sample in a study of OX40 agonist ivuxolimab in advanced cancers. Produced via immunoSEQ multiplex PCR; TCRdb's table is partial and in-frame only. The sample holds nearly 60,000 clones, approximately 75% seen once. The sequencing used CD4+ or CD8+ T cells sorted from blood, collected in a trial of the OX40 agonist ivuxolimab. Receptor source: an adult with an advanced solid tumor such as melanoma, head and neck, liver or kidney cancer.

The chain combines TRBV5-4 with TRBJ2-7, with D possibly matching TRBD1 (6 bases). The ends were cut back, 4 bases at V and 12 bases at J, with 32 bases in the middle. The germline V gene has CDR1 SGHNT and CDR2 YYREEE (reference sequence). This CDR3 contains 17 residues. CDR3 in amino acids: CASSTLPLRTVDPALYF. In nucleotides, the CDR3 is TGTGCCAGCAGCACACTGCCGTTGAGGACAGTTGATCCGGCTCTGTACTTC.

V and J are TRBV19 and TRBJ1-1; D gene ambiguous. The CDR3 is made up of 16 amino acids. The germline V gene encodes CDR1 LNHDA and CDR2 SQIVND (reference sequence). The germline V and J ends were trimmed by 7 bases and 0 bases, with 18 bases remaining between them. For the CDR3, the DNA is TGTGCCAGTACCTACCAGTTTGAGCCTATGAACACTGAAGCTTTCTTT. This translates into CASTYQFEPMNTEAFF.

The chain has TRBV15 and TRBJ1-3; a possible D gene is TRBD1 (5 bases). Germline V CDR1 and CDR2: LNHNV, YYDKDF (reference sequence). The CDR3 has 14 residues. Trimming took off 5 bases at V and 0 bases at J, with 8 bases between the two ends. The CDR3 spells CATSHGGSGNTIYF. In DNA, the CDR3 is TGTGCCACCAGCCACGGGGGCTCTGGAAACACCATATATTTT.

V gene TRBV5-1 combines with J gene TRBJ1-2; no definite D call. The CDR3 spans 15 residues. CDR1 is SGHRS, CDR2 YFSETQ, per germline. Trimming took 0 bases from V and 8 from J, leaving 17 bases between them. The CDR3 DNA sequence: TGCGCCAGCAGCTTGGGGCAGACGCAAGCGGTAGGCTACACCTTC. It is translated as CASSLGQTQAVGYTF. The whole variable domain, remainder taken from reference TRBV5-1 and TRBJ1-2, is KAGVTQTPRYLIKTRGQQVTLSCSPISGHRSVSWYQQTPGQGLQFLFEYFSETQRNKGNFPGRFSGRQFSNSRSEMNVSTLELGDSALYLCASSLGQTQAVGYTFGSGTRLTVV.

CDR3 DNA sequence: TGTGCCAGCAGCTTAGCTTCACCCCTCCACTTT. Protein sequence: CASSLASPLHF. V usage is TRBV7-6 and J usage is TRBJ1-6, with D unresolved. Trimming removed 0 bases from V and 9 bases from J, with 0 bases in between. CDR3 size: 11 residues. Germline V lookup: CDR1 SGHVS, CDR2 FNYEAQ.

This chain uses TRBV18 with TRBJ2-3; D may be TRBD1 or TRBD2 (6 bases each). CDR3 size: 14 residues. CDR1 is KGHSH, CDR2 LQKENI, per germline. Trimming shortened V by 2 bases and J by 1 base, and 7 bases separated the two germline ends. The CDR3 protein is CASSPRGGTDTQYF. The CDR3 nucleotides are TGTGCCAGCTCACCAAGGGGGGGCACAGATACGCAGTATTTT.

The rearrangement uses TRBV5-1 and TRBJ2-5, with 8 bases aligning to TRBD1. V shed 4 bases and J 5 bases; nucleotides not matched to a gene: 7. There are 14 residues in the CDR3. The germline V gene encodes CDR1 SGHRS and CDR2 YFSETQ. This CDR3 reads CASSPDRVMETQYF. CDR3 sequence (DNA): TGCGCCAGCAGCCCGGACAGGGTTATGGAGACCCAGTACTTC.

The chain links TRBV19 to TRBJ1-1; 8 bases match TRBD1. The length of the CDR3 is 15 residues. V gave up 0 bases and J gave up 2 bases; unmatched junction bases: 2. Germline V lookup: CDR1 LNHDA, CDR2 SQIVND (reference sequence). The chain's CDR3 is CASSIEDRVNTEAFF. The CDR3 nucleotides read TGTGCCAGTAGTATAGAGGACAGGGTTAACACTGAAGCTTTCTTT.

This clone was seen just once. Here the CDR3 DNA reads TGTGCCAGCAGTGAATTAGCGGGGGGGAAACCCAATGAGCAGTTCTTC. Protein: CASSELAGGKPNEQFF. The chain is built from TRBV2 and TRBJ2-1; TRBD2 aligns across 11 bases. The V gene's germline CDR1 is SNHLY and CDR2 FYNNEI. V lost 2 bases, J lost 6 bases, and 6 bases stayed unmatched. The CDR3 is 16 amino acids.

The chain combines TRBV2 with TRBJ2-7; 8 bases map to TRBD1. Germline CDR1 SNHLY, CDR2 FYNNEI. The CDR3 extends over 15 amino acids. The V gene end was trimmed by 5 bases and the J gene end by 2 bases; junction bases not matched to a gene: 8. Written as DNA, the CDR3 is TGTGCCAGCAGTCTTGGACAGGGCCAAACCTACGAGCAGTACTTC. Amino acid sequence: CASSLGQGQTYEQYF. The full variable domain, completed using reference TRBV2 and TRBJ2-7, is EPEVTQTPSHQVTQMGQEVILRCVPISNHLYFYWYRQILGQKVEFLVSFYNNEISEKSEIFDDQFSVERPDGSNFTLKIRSTKLEDSAMYFCASSLGQGQTYEQYFGPGTRLTVT.

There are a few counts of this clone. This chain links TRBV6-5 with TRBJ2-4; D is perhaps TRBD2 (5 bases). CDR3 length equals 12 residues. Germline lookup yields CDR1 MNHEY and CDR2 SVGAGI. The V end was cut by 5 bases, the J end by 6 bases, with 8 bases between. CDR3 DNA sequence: TGTGCCAGCAGTGGCCGGGGAAACATTCAGTACTTC. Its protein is CASSGRGNIQYF.

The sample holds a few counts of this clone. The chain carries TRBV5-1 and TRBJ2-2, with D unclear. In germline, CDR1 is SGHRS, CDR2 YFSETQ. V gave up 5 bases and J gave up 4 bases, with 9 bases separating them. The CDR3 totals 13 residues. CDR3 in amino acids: CASSWSGTGELFF. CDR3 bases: TGCGCCAGCAGTTGGTCCGGCACCGGGGAGCTGTTTTTT.

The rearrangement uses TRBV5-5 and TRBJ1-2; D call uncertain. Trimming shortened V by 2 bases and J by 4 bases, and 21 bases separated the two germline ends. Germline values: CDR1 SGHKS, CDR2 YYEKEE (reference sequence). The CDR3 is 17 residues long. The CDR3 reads CASSFTAGVTTIYGYTF. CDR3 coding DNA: TGTGCCAGCAGCTTCACGGCGGGAGTTACTACAATCTATGGCTACACCTTC.

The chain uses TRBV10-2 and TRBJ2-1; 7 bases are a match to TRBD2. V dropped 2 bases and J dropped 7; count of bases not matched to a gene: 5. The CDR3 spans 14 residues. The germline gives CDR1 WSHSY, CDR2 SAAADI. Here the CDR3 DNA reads TGCGCCAGCAGTGAGCTTGGAGCGGGGAATGAGCAGTTCTTC. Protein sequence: CASSELGAGNEQFF.

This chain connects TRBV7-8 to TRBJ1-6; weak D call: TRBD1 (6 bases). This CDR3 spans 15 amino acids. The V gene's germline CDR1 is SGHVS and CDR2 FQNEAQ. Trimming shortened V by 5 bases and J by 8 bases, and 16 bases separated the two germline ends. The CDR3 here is CASSQVQGRDSPLHF. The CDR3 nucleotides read TGTGCCAGCAGCCAGGTACAGGGACGTGATTCACCCCTCCACTTT.

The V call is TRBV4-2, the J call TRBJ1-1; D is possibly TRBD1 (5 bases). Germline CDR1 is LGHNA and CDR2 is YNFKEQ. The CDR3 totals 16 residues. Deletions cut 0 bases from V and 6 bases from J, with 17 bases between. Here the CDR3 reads CASSQDERQGIAEAFF. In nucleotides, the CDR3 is TGTGCCAGCAGCCAAGATGAGCGGCAGGGAATTGCTGAAGCTTTCTTT.

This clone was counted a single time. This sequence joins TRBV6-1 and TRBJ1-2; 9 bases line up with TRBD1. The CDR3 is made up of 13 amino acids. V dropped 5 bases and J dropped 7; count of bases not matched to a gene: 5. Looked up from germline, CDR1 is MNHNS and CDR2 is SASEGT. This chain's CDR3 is CASSQQGASGYTF. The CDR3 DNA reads TGTGCCAGCAGTCAACAGGGGGCCAGTGGCTACACCTTC.

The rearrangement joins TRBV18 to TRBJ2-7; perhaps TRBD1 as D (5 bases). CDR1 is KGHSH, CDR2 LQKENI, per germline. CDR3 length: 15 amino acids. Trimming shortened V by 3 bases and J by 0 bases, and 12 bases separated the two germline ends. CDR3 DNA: TGTGCCAGCTCACCCCAGGGTCCCAGCTCCTACGAGCAGTACTTC. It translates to CASSPQGPSSYEQYF. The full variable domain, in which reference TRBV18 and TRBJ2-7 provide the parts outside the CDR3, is NAGVMQNPRHLVRRRGQEARLRCSPMKGHSHVYWYRQLPEEGLKFMVYLQKENIIDESGMPKERFSAEFPKEGPSILRIQQVVRGDSAAYFCASSPQGPSSYEQYFGPGTRLTVT.

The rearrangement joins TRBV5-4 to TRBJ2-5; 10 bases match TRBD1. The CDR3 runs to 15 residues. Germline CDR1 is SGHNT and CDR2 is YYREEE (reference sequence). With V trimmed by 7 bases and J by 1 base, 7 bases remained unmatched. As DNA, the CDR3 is TGTGCCAGCGGGCGCGGACAGGGGGTCCAAGAGACCCAGTACTTC. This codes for CASGRGQGVQETQYF. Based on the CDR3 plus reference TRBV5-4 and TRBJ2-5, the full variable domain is ETGVTQSPTHLIKTRGQQVTLRCSSQSGHNTVSWYQQALGQGPQFIFQYYREEENGRGNFPPRFSGLQFPNYSSELNVNALELDDSALYLCASGRGQGVQETQYFGPGTRLLVL.

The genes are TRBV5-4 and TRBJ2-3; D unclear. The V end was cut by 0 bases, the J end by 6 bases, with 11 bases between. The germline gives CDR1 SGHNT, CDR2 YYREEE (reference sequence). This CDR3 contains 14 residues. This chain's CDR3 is CASSLEVAGDTQYF. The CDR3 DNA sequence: TGTGCCAGCAGCTTGGAAGTAGCAGGCGATACGCAGTATTTT.

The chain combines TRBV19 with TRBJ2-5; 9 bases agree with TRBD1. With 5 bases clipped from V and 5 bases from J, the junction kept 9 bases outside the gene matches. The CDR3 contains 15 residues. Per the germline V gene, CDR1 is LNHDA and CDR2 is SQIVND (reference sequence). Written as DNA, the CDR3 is TGTGCCAGTAGTCCCCGGACAGGGGATGGTGAGACCCAGTACTTC. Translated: CASSPRTGDGETQYF.

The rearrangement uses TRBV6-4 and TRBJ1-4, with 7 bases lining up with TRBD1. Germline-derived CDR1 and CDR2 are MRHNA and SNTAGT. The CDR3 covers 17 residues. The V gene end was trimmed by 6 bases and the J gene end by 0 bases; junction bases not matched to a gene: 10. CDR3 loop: CASRVSRGWATNEKLFF. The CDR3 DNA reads TGTGCCAGCAGAGTAAGCAGGGGGTGGGCAACTAATGAAAAACTGTTTTTT.